One and the same sample provided the 26 T cell receptor beta chains below, sequenced in a study of T cells in localized non-small cell lung cancer. Profiling relied on immunoSEQ multiplex PCR, and the TCRdb table lists in-frame clones only, not all of them. Of approximately 4,200 clones listed, 90% to 95% are singletons. The material was peripheral blood, obtained before any cancer treatment. The receptors come from a woman between 35 and 75 years old with stage I lung adenocarcinoma.

The J gene is TRBJ2-1, the V gene TRBV1; the table's D gene call, TRBD2, was not cross checked with the DNA. TRBV1 is a documented pseudogene. The CDR3 has 17 amino acids. In nucleotides, the CDR3 is TGCACCAGCAGCCAAGATCCCGGGCGGGAGGGCCACGATGAGCAGTTCTTC. It encodes CTSSQDPGREGHDEQFF.

This chain connects TRBV6-5 to TRBJ1-3; D is ambiguous. Germline CDR1 and CDR2: MNHEY and SVGAGI. V lost 4 bases to trimming and J lost 3 bases, with 1 base between them. This CDR3 is 11 amino acids long. The CDR3 here is CASSFGNTIYF. CDR3 nucleotide sequence: TGTGCCAGCAGTTTTGGAAACACCATATATTTT.

The table lists this clone with a count of one. The rearrangement links TRBV10-2 to TRBJ1-3, with TRBD1 as a possible D gene (6 bases). Germline V gene lookup returns CDR1 WSHSY and CDR2 SAAADI. CDR3 length: 16 residues. V gave up 4 bases and J gave up 0 bases, with 13 bases separating them. This CDR3 is CASSARQVLSGNTIYF. The CDR3 region has the DNA TGCGCCAGCAGTGCCAGACAGGTCCTCTCTGGAAACACCATATATTTT.

The chain employs TRBV9 and TRBJ1-1; D is uncertain. V was pared by 3 bases and J by 5 bases, with 11 bases between. This CDR3 has 13 residues. CDR1 and CDR2 from the germline V gene are SGDLS and YYNGEE. CDR3 protein: CASSATFQTEAFF. The CDR3 bases are TGTGCCAGCAGCGCGACATTTCAAACTGAAGCTTTCTTT. Supplemented by reference TRBV9 and TRBJ1-1, the full variable domain reads DSGVTQTPKHLITATGQRVTLRCSPRSGDLSVYWYQQSLDQGLQFLIQYYNGEERAKGNILERFSAQQFPDLHSELNLSSLELGDSALYFCASSATFQTEAFFGQGTRLTVV.

The count of this clone is one. J is TRBJ2-1 and V is TRBV18, with 10 bases matching TRBD2. Germline V CDR1 and CDR2: KGHSH, LQKENI. CDR3 size: 18 residues. Trimming at V came to 0 bases and at J to 5 bases, leaving 10 bases not matched to a gene. The DNA of the CDR3 is TGTGCCAGCTCACCACCGGGTAGCGGGGGGACTGGGGACAATGAGCAGTTCTTC. This gives the protein CASSPPGSGGTGDNEQFF. Using reference TRBV18 and TRBJ2-1 for the parts outside the CDR3, the full variable domain is NAGVMQNPRHLVRRRGQEARLRCSPMKGHSHVYWYRQLPEEGLKFMVYLQKENIIDESGMPKERFSAEFPKEGPSILRIQQVVRGDSAAYFCASSPPGSGGTGDNEQFFGPGTRLTVL.

The CDR3 nucleotides are TGTGCCTGGAGTAGGAGGGGAAGAAGCAATCAGCCCCAGCATTTT. It encodes CAWSRRGRSNQPQHF. The chain has TRBV30 and TRBJ1-5; tentative D call: TRBD1 (5 bases). Looked up from germline, CDR1 is GTSNPN and CDR2 is SVGIG (reference sequence). This CDR3 has 15 amino acids. Trimming shortened V by 2 bases and J by 1 base, and 12 bases separated the two germline ends.

The chain is built from TRBV5-6 and TRBJ1-2, with TRBD1 matching 7 bases. Germline V gene sequence: CDR1 SGHDT, CDR2 YYEEEE. V dropped 2 bases and J dropped 2; count of bases not matched to a gene: 9. The CDR3 loop spans 16 amino acids. Written as DNA, the CDR3 is TGTGCCAGCAGCTTTACCGGGACAGCAAACAACTATGGCTACACCTTC. Translated: CASSFTGTANNYGYTF.

This chain links TRBV18 with TRBJ2-7; TRBD2 matches at 8 bases. The CDR3 has 15 amino acids. V shed 6 bases, J shed 2 bases, and the junction held 9 bases outside the gene matches. Germline lookup yields CDR1 KGHSH and CDR2 LQKENI. CDR3 in amino acids: CASSQTSVTPYEQYF. The CDR3, as DNA: TGTGCCAGCTCCCAGACTAGCGTAACACCCTACGAGCAGTACTTC.

This clone was counted a single time. V and J are TRBV5-8 and TRBJ2-5; weak D call: TRBD1 (6 bases). Germline V gives CDR1 SGHTS, CDR2 YDEGEE. The CDR3 covers 15 residues. The ends were cut back, 4 bases at V and 4 bases at J, with 17 bases in the middle. The DNA for the CDR3 is TGTGCCAGCAGCGAAGGACAGAGGCGCTCAGAGACCCAGTACTTC. This encodes CASSEGQRRSETQYF.

This chain links TRBV5-4 with TRBJ2-3, with 10 bases lining up with TRBD2. The J segment lost 0 bases and the V segment lost 1 base, leaving 2 bases of the junction unmatched. The CDR3 extends over 16 amino acids. CDR1 and CDR2 (germline): SGHNT, YYREEE (reference sequence). CDR3 sequence reads: CASSLKLAGSTDTQYF. The CDR3 region has the DNA TGTGCCAGCAGCTTGAAACTAGCGGGGAGCACAGATACGCAGTATTTT.

This chain uses TRBV28 with TRBJ2-2; 8 bases match TRBD1. Germline trimming cut 2 bases from V and 6 bases from J; bases unmatched to any gene: 5. There are 15 residues in the CDR3. Germline loops: CDR1 MDHEN, CDR2 SYDVKM. The CDR3, as DNA: TGTGCCAGCAGTTTACTGGCGACAGGGGCCGGGGAGCTGTTTTTT. Encoded protein: CASSLLATGAGELFF.

The rearrangement joins TRBV2 to TRBJ2-7; possible D gene TRBD2, 5 bases. CDR3 length equals 13 residues. V was pared by 8 bases and J by 3 bases, with 14 bases between. Germline V gene sequence: CDR1 SNHLY, CDR2 FYNNEI. CDR3 in amino acids: CASAGLPFYEQYF. DNA of the CDR3: TGTGCCAGCGCTGGACTCCCTTTCTACGAGCAGTACTTC.

The chain uses TRBV27 and TRBJ2-1; D is perhaps TRBD2 (6 bases). Trimming cost V 3 bases and J 3 bases, with 12 bases left between them. The CDR3 loop spans 15 amino acids. Germline CDR1 is MNHEY and CDR2 is SMNVEV (reference sequence). CDR3 sequence (DNA): TGTGCCAGCAGTTTCGGGGGAGTGGGCTACAATGAGCAGTTCTTC. This encodes CASSFGGVGYNEQFF.

This chain links TRBV7-9 with TRBJ2-2; 11 nucleotides match TRBD2. Trimming at V came to 1 base and at J to 7 bases, leaving 8 bases not matched to a gene. Looked up from germline, CDR1 is SEHNR and CDR2 is FQNEAQ (reference sequence). The CDR3 is made up of 17 amino acids. The CDR3 spells CASSLGGLAGGDGELFF. DNA of the CDR3: TGTGCCAGCAGCTTAGGCGGGCTAGCGGGAGGAGACGGGGAGCTGTTTTTT.

The chain uses TRBV6-6 and TRBJ2-7; the D is unclear. This CDR3 has 13 amino acids. Trimming pared 2 bases from V and 4 bases from J, leaving 9 bases between. Germline assignment: CDR1 MNHNY and CDR2 SVGAGI (reference sequence). CDR3: CASSYQDPYEQYF. The CDR3 DNA sequence: TGTGCCAGCAGTTACCAGGACCCATACGAGCAGTACTTC.

The chain's CDR3 is CASSPGEGTASYGYTF. DNA of the CDR3: TGTGCCAGCTCACCGGGAGAAGGGACAGCAAGCTATGGCTACACCTTC. J is TRBJ1-2 and V is TRBV18; 7 bases agree with TRBD1. Germline V gene lookup returns CDR1 KGHSH and CDR2 LQKENI. V lost 3 bases and J lost 4; bases outside the gene matches: 11. CDR3 length equals 16 residues.

V usage is TRBV5-1 and J usage is TRBJ2-1; TRBD2 matches 13 bases. CDR3 size: 15 residues. V shed 7 bases, J shed 8 bases, and the junction held 9 bases outside the gene matches. From germline, CDR1 is SGHRS and CDR2 YFSETQ. The CDR3 nucleotides are TGCGCCAGCGACACCGGGACTAGCGGGATCTATGAGCAGTTCTTC. This codes for CASDTGTSGIYEQFF.

The J gene is TRBJ2-4, the V gene TRBV30; D might be TRBD1 or TRBD2, each matching 7 bases. Between the trimmed V and J ends, which lost 8 bases and 0 bases, there was a span of 23 bases. Germline V gene lookup returns CDR1 GTSNPN and CDR2 SVGIG (reference sequence). CDR3 length equals 17 residues. The CDR3 here is CASQGGNGGLAKNIQYF. CDR3 bases: TGTGCCAGCCAGGGGGGGAACGGGGGCCTAGCCAAAAACATTCAGTACTTC.

The V call is TRBV27, the J call TRBJ2-3, with D uncertain. Trimming removed 1 base from V and 2 bases from J, with 10 bases in between. This CDR3 spans 15 amino acids. Looked up from germline, CDR1 is MNHEY and CDR2 is SMNVEV (reference sequence). The CDR3 nucleotides read TGTGCCAGCAGTTTATGGGCTAGGGCCACAGATACGCAGTATTTT. Protein sequence: CASSLWARATDTQYF.

The rearrangement joins TRBV15 to TRBJ2-1; the D call may be TRBD1 or TRBD2 (6 bases each). Trimming took off 1 base at V and 4 bases at J, with 8 bases between the two ends. The CDR3 sequence is 14 residues long. Per the germline V gene, CDR1 is LNHNV and CDR2 is YYDKDF (reference sequence). CDR3 coding DNA: TGTGCCACCAGCAGAGGGAGGGGGTACAATGAGCAGTTCTTC. Its translation: CATSRGRGYNEQFF.

The chain uses TRBV19 and TRBJ1-5, with D possibly being TRBD1 (5 bases). Germline V gene sequence: CDR1 LNHDA, CDR2 SQIVND (reference sequence). Trimming took off 1 base at V and 3 bases at J, with 16 bases between the two ends. This CDR3 spans 17 amino acids. The CDR3 DNA reads as TGTGCCAGTAGTATAGTGGGACCCTGGGCGATCAATCAGCCCCAGCATTTT. Residues: CASSIVGPWAINQPQHF.

The chain couples TRBV5-4 to TRBJ2-2; 11 bases map to TRBD2. The junction had 4 bases not matched to a gene; V was cut back by 4 bases and J by 2 bases. The CDR3 is 16 residues long. The germline gives CDR1 SGHNT, CDR2 YYREEE (reference sequence). DNA of the CDR3: TGTGCCAGCAGCCCGGGACTAGCGGCCAACACCGGGGAGCTGTTTTTT. Encoded protein: CASSPGLAANTGELFF.

The table lists this clone with a count of one. This chain connects TRBV5-5 to TRBJ1-2; no clear D. The V gene lost 1 base and the J gene lost 0 bases, with 16 bases spanning the gap. CDR1 and CDR2 from the germline V gene are SGHKS and YYEKEE (reference sequence). The CDR3 runs 17 residues. CDR3 nucleotides: TGTGCCAGCAGCTTGCGGCCGCCAGGTGAGGCTAACTATGGCTACACCTTC. Encoded protein: CASSLRPPGEANYGYTF.

This rearrangement joins TRBV6-4 to TRBJ1-1, with TRBD1 matching 9 bases. Germline V lookup: CDR1 MRHNA, CDR2 SNTAGT. The CDR3 consists of 15 residues. J lost 4 bases, V lost 0 bases, and 3 bases had no gene match. CDR3 DNA: TGTGCCAGCAGTGACTCGGACAGGGGTAGCACTGAAGCTTTCTTT. Residues: CASSDSDRGSTEAFF.

This clone appeared once. This chain links TRBV18 with TRBJ2-7; 8 bases are a match to TRBD2. Germline lookup yields CDR1 KGHSH and CDR2 LQKENI. After removal of 1 base from V and 3 bases from J, the junction contained 8 bases not matched to a gene. This CDR3 region has 16 residues. The CDR3 here is CASSPLGLAGRYEQYF. In DNA, the CDR3 is TGTGCCAGCTCACCACTGGGTCTAGCGGGTCGCTACGAGCAGTACTTC.

The chain recombines TRBV10-1 with TRBJ2-3; TRBD2 matches at 7 bases. Germline CDR1 reads WNHNN; CDR2 reads SYGVQD (reference sequence). The length of the CDR3 is 13 residues. Germline trimming cut 6 bases from V and 4 bases from J; bases unmatched to any gene: 4. The CDR3 reads CASSFAGADTQYF. The CDR3 DNA reads as TGCGCCAGCAGCTTCGCGGGGGCAGATACGCAGTATTTT.